Listed below are T cell receptor beta chains from one sample, sequenced in a study of T cell responses to AZD1222 COVID-19 vaccine. Measured with immunoSEQ multiplex PCR; TCRdb has only the in-frame clones, and not every one. The table has approximately 190,000 clones, around 90% seen once. The specimen was peripheral blood, collected on day 0 of AZD1222 vaccination. Receptor source: an adult in good health. CDR3s include the opening cysteine and the closing phenylalanine or tryptophan. Each record gives: clone size, D gene, CDR3 length, J gene, V gene, CDR3 DNA, CDR3 protein. The D gene is left open where the match is weak. Clone sizes are given selectively: once, few, many, or a class where the clone is expanded.

-,TRBD1,16,TRBJ2-3,TRBV28,TGTGCCAGCAGCAGACCCGGGACAGGGAACACAGATACGCAGTATTTT,CASSRPGTGNTDTQYF
few,-,15,TRBJ1-5,TRBV18,TGTGCCAGCTCTCCAGGACAATATAGCAATCAGCCCCAGCATTTT,CASSPGQYSNQPQHF
-,-,14,TRBJ1-5,TRBV15,TGTGCCACCAGCTCTAGGAATAGCAATCAGCCCCAGCATTTT,CATSSRNSNQPQHF
-,-,14,TRBJ2-7,TRBV6-5,TGTGCCAGCAGTTACTCGGGTTCGTCCAGCGAGCAGTACTTC,CASSYSGSSSEQYF
-,-,13,TRBJ1-1,TRBV6-1,TGTGCCAGCAGTGAATCACCGGGACAAGAAGCTTTCTTT,CASSESPGQEAFF
once,-,18,TRBJ2-6,TRBV1,TGCACCAGCAGCCAAGATGCGAGGGGCACACCTGGGGCCAACGTCCTGACTTTC,CTSSQDARGTPGANVLTF
-,TRBD1,17,TRBJ2-3,TRBV9,TGTGCCAGCAGCGTAGAATCGGGACAGGTGAGCACAGATACGCAGTATTTT,CASSVESGQVSTDTQYF
once,TRBD1,14,TRBJ1-2,TRBV28,TGTGCCAGCAGTTTGGTACGACAGGGGATTGGCTACACCTTC,CASSLVRQGIGYTF
-,-,14,TRBJ1-1,TRBV27,TGTGCCAGCAGTTTACGGCCGCCGGCAGTCGAAGCTTTCTTT,CASSLRPPAVEAFF
-,-,16,TRBJ1-2,TRBV4-2,TGTGCCAGCAGCCAAGAAGGGCTGGGAGGGGACTATGGCTACACCTTC,CASSQEGLGGDYGYTF
-,-,13,TRBJ2-7,TRBV18,TGTGCCAGCTCACCAAGGACGATCTACGAGCAGTACTTC,CASSPRTIYEQYF
-,TRBD2,14,TRBJ2-1,TRBV2,TGTGCCAGCCTAGGCGCGGGAGGGCCCAATGAGCAGTTCTTC,CASLGAGGPNEQFF
few,TRBD1,17,TRBJ1-1,TRBV18,TGTGCCAGCTCACCCACGGGACAGGGGGCGCTTGGCACTGAAGCTTTCTTT,CASSPTGQGALGTEAFF
-,-,16,TRBJ2-3,TRBV28,TGTGCCAGCAGTCCCCGGTCCCCTAGATCCACAGATACGCAGTATTTT,CASSPRSPRSTDTQYF
once,TRBD1,15,TRBJ2-1,TRBV5-1,TGCGCCAGCATCAAACAGGGGACAAGAAACAATGAGCAGTTCTTC,CASIKQGTRNNEQFF
-,TRBD1,13,TRBJ1-2,TRBV6-5,TGTGCCAGCGGGTTAACAGGGGATTGGGGCTACACCTTC,CASGLTGDWGYTF
-,TRBD1,16,TRBJ1-5,TRBV5-6,TGTGCCAGCAGCTCCACAGGGGCGGGGAGCAATCAGCCCCAGCATTTT,CASSSTGAGSNQPQHF
-,-,15,TRBJ2-5,TRBV6-5,TGTGCCAGCAGTGACTCCGGGACAATTCAAGAGACCCAGTACTTC,CASSDSGTIQETQYF
-,TRBD1,17,TRBJ1-6,TRBV27,TGTGCCAGCAGCCTGAGGACAGGGGCTTTCTATAATTCACCCCTCCACTTT,CASSLRTGAFYNSPLHF
-,TRBD1,15,TRBJ2-7,TRBV18,TGTGCCAGCTCACGCGGGACAGGGCCACCCTACGAGCAGTACTTC,CASSRGTGPPYEQYF
-,-,18,TRBJ2-1,TRBV24-1,TGTGCCACCAGTGATTCCGGGGAGCGGTCGGGCTCCTACAATGAGCAGTTCTTC,CATSDSGERSGSYNEQFF
-,TRBD2,20,TRBJ2-1,TRBV5-1,TGCGCCAGCAGCTTGGAACCGGGACTAGCGGGGGGGAGCTCCTACAATGAGCAGTTCTTC,CASSLEPGLAGGSSYNEQFF
-,TRBD2,15,TRBJ2-5,TRBV7-3,TGTGCCAGCAGCAGGACCGGGACTACCCAAGAGACCCAGTACTTC,CASSRTGTTQETQYF